The 12 T cell receptor beta chains given below trace back to one sample, sequenced in a study of T cell repertoires and Cas9 in healthy adults. This table comes from immunoSEQ multiplex PCR, and its TCRdb copy is limited to in-frame clones, with some not included. The repertoire holds tens of thousands of clones, with about nine tenths as singletons. Sequencing input: CD4+ effector T cells (CD127+, CD25-, CD137-, CD154-) from PBMCs; culture status not recorded. The receptor set was obtained from a human donor in good health.

The V gene is TRBV4-2, the J gene TRBJ2-3, with 11 bases that match TRBD2. The V segment lost 1 base and the J segment 11 bases; nucleotides outside the gene matches: 17. Germline V gene sequence: CDR1 LGHNA, CDR2 YNFKEQ. The CDR3 has 18 amino acids. In DNA, the CDR3 is TGTGCCAGCAGCCAAGCTACTAGCGGGGGCTTTCCGACCCTGAGGCAGTATTTT. Protein product: CASSQATSGGFPTLRQYF.

The J gene is TRBJ1-2, the V gene TRBV5-1; 8 bases map to TRBD1. Germline V gene sequence: CDR1 SGHRS, CDR2 YFSETQ. The CDR3 is 16 residues long. V was pared by 4 bases and J by 7 bases, with 15 bases of the junction left unmatched. CDR3 bases: TGCGCCAGCAGCCTGACAGGGGTCTCGGTAAAGTCTGGCTACACCTTC. Its translation is CASSLTGVSVKSGYTF.

This clone was seen once. The chain couples TRBV12-5 to TRBJ1-6, with 9 positions matching TRBD1. J gave up 7 bases and V 3 bases, and 1 base lay outside the gene matches. This CDR3 region has 14 residues. CDR1 and CDR2 (germline): LGHNT, FRNRAP. The CDR3 DNA reads TGTGCTAGTGGTTTTGGACAGGGGAATTCACCCCTCCACTTT. Protein sequence: CASGFGQGNSPLHF.

The CDR3 nucleotides are TGTGCTAGTGGACCCAGGGGGGTGAACACTGAAGCTTTCTTT. Translating gives CASGPRGVNTEAFF. The rearrangement joins TRBV12-5 to TRBJ1-1, with TRBD1 matching 7 bases. CDR3 length equals 14 residues. The V gene end was trimmed by 6 bases and the J gene end by 0 bases; junction bases not matched to a gene: 4. The germline gives CDR1 LGHNT, CDR2 FRNRAP.

The rearrangement uses TRBV2 and TRBJ1-5; tentative D call: TRBD1 (5 bases). Germline V lookup: CDR1 SNHLY, CDR2 FYNNEI. This CDR3 is 14 amino acids long. Trimming cost V 2 bases and J 1 base, with 6 bases left between them. This CDR3 is CASSETGSNQPQHF. The CDR3 DNA sequence: TGTGCCAGCAGTGAAACAGGAAGCAATCAGCCCCAGCATTTT.

V usage is TRBV19 and J usage is TRBJ1-1, with 8 positions matching TRBD1. The junction had 7 bases not matched to a gene; V was cut back by 5 bases and J by 5 bases. CDR3 length equals 14 residues. Germline V gene data show CDR1 as LNHDA and CDR2 as SQIVND (reference sequence). The CDR3 reads CASSADREVTEAFF. The DNA of the CDR3 is TGTGCCAGTAGTGCGGACAGGGAGGTAACTGAAGCTTTCTTT.

The chain is built from TRBV7-6 and TRBJ2-7; the match to TRBD1 covers 7 bases. CDR3 length: 15 residues. V was pared by 1 base and J by 3 bases, with 6 bases of the junction left unmatched. The germline CDR1 and CDR2 sequences are SGHVS and FNYEAQ. DNA of the CDR3: TGTGCCAGCAGCTTAGAGACAGGGACCAACTACGAGCAGTACTTC. This codes for CASSLETGTNYEQYF.

The chain carries TRBV11-2 and TRBJ2-1, with 10 nucleotides matching TRBD1. V was pared by 1 base and J by 10 bases, with 10 bases of the junction left unmatched. The CDR3 loop spans 16 amino acids. From germline, CDR1 is SGHAT and CDR2 FQNNGV. The DNA of the CDR3 is TGTGCCAGCAGCTTAGTTCGGGACAGGGGATTGAAGGAGCAGTTCTTC. Protein product: CASSLVRDRGLKEQFF.

The CDR3 loop reads CATSRGRGGTDTQYF. CDR3 DNA: TGTGCCACCAGCAGAGGAAGGGGGGGCACAGATACGCAGTATTTT. The chain employs TRBV15 and TRBJ2-3; D may be TRBD1 or TRBD2 (6 bases each). V was clipped by 1 base and J by 1 base, with 9 bases between them. CDR1 is LNHNV, CDR2 YYDKDF, per germline (reference sequence). This CDR3 contains 15 residues.

V usage is TRBV11-2 and J usage is TRBJ2-3; TRBD2 is a possible D gene (7 bases). The CDR3 loop spans 15 amino acids. V was shortened by 4 bases and J by 6 bases, with 17 bases between the two germline ends. Germline V gene sequence: CDR1 SGHAT, CDR2 FQNNGV. Written as DNA, the CDR3 is TGTGCCAGCAGCTCTGTTCGGGGGGCAGGCGATACGCAGTATTTT. As protein: CASSSVRGAGDTQYF.

The J gene is TRBJ2-2, the V gene TRBV6-5; no reliable D call. Germline V CDR1 and CDR2: MNHEY, SVGAGI. The V end was cut by 8 bases, the J end by 4 bases, with 11 bases between. This CDR3 has 13 residues. The CDR3 DNA sequence: TGTGCCAGCGGGAAGCCGGTCACCGGGGAGCTGTTTTTT. Its translation: CASGKPVTGELFF.

V is TRBV19 and J is TRBJ2-2, with TRBD1 matching 7 bases. The CDR3 is 15 residues long. CDR1 and CDR2 (germline): LNHDA, SQIVND (reference sequence). Trimming cost V 1 base and J 1 base; bases outside gene matches: 0. The CDR3 region has the DNA TGTGCCAGTAGTATAGGGGACAGGAACACCGGGGAGCTGTTTTTT. It yields the protein CASSIGDRNTGELFF.